This note documents a single TCR beta chain sequence. TCRdb keeps only in-frame clones here, not all; method: immunoSEQ multiplex PCR. The table lists roughly 63,000 clones, roughly 87% of them singletons. The CDR3 is 14 residues long. In germline, CDR1 is WSHSY, CDR2 SAAADI. Trimming cost V 9 bases and J 5 bases, with 18 bases left between them. This sample was taken from a study of OX40 agonist ivuxolimab in advanced cancers. Study-level background: Melanoma, hepatocellular carcinoma, head and neck or renal cell cancer occurred in dose-escalation patients. Earlier treatment with anti-PD-1, anti-PD-L1 or anti-CTLA-4 was permitted, and over 35% had received some.

This chain joins TRBV10-2 and TRBJ2-3; D is perhaps TRBD2 (6 bases). The clonotype was recovered from an adult with an advanced solid tumor such as melanoma, head and neck, liver or kidney cancer. Sample: CD4+ or CD8+ T cells sorted from blood, taken in a trial of the OX40 agonist ivuxolimab. The CDR3 protein is CASNLGRILDTQYF. The CDR3 DNA is TGCGCCAGTAACCTAGGGAGGATTTTAGATACGCAGTATTTT.